One and the same sample provided the 14 T cell receptor beta chains below, sequenced in a study of blood T cell repertoires in COVID-19. TCRdb's table, derived via immunoSEQ multiplex PCR, lists solely in-frame clones and lacks some. The profile covers about 77,000 clones, with 80% appearing a single time and around 5% taken by the ten largest. The sample was peripheral blood. The receptors were gathered from a woman aged 70-85 years with acute or convalescent COVID-19.

The chain couples TRBV19 to TRBJ2-1; D is unresolved. The V gene's germline CDR1 is LNHDA and CDR2 SQIVND (reference sequence). The CDR3 runs 16 residues. Trimming cost V 2 bases and J 4 bases, with 15 bases left between them. The CDR3 bases are TGTGCCAGTAGTATAAATCCGGCGACAAAATACAATGAGCAGTTCTTC. Its protein is CASSINPATKYNEQFF.

This clone was seen only once. V gene TRBV7-8 combines with J gene TRBJ2-3, with a weak D call TRBD2 (6 bases). V lost 5 bases and J 4 bases, leaving 16 bases between the germline ends. Germline CDR1 is SGHVS and CDR2 is FQNEAQ. This CDR3 spans 15 amino acids. This chain's CDR3 is CASSPHGSGADTQYF. CDR3 bases: TGTGCCAGCAGCCCCCACGGTTCGGGGGCAGATACGCAGTATTTT.

This chain connects TRBV11-3 to TRBJ1-1, with D possibly being TRBD1 (5 bases). CDR1 and CDR2 (germline): SGHNT, YENEEA. The CDR3 spans 13 residues. Between the trimmed V and J ends, which lost 5 bases and 4 bases, there was a span of 11 bases. Here the CDR3 reads CASSRPGFTEAFF. In DNA form, the CDR3 reads TGTGCCAGCAGCCGCCCAGGGTTCACTGAAGCTTTCTTT.

V and J are TRBV4-2 and TRBJ2-7; 10 nucleotides match TRBD2. CDR1 is LGHNA, CDR2 YNFKEQ, per germline. V lost 1 base to trimming and J lost 7 bases; unmatched junction nucleotides: 10. The CDR3 spans 16 residues. CDR3 in amino acids: CASSQGRLAGALEQYF. CDR3 sequence (DNA): TGTGCCAGCAGCCAAGGTAGGCTAGCGGGGGCCTTGGAGCAGTACTTC.

The CDR3 nucleotides are TGTGCCAGCAGCCCATCGGGACAGCCCCAAGAGACCCAGTACTTC. Encoded protein: CASSPSGQPQETQYF. J is TRBJ2-5 and V is TRBV9; TRBD1 aligns across 7 bases. The CDR3 is 15 amino acids. V was clipped by 4 bases and J by 1 base; unmatched bases: 7. CDR1 is SGDLS and CDR2 is YYNGEE in the germline V gene.

On this clone: The junction shows a germline mismatch at one end, possibly a read error. J is TRBJ1-2 and V is TRBV11-1; 7 nucleotides agree with TRBD1. The CDR3 sequence is 13 residues long. Looked up from germline, CDR1 is SGHAT and CDR2 is FQDESV (reference sequence). CDR3 loop: CASSLSGTDTTIF. The CDR3 DNA sequence: TGTGCCAGCAGCTTATCCGGGACAGACACTACTATTTTC.

This chain links TRBV10-3 with TRBJ1-1; the D is unclear. The germline V gene has CDR1 ENHRY and CDR2 SYGVKD. The CDR3 is 13 amino acids. The ends were cut back, 3 bases at V and 2 bases at J, with 7 bases in the middle. The CDR3: CAISDGDNTEAFF. The DNA for the CDR3 is TGTGCCATCAGTGACGGGGATAACACTGAAGCTTTCTTT.

V is TRBV6-1 and J is TRBJ1-1; D not resolved. Trimming cost V 1 base and J 4 bases, with 13 bases left between them. The CDR3 sequence is 15 residues long. Germline lookup yields CDR1 MNHNS and CDR2 SASEGT. CDR3 coding DNA: TGTGCCAGCAGTGAAGGGTCAGCGTTATCCACTGAAGCTTTCTTT. This sequence encodes CASSEGSALSTEAFF.

The V gene is TRBV7-8, the J gene TRBJ2-7; D gene uncertain. The germline gives CDR1 SGHVS, CDR2 FQNEAQ. V was clipped by 1 base and J by 3 bases, with 7 bases between them. The CDR3 is 13 residues long. CDR3 residues: CASSLDEFYEQYF. The DNA of the CDR3 is TGTGCCAGCAGCTTAGATGAGTTCTACGAGCAGTACTTC.

This rearrangement joins TRBV2 to TRBJ2-3; perhaps TRBD2 as D (6 bases). Per germline, CDR1 SNHLY and CDR2 FYNNEI. The V end was cut by 7 bases, the J end by 2 bases, with 13 bases between. This CDR3 is 14 amino acids long. In DNA form, the CDR3 reads TGTGCCAGCACTCGGGGGAGGAACACAGATACGCAGTATTTT. As protein: CASTRGRNTDTQYF. The complete variable domain, with remaining parts taken from reference TRBV2 and TRBJ2-3, reads EPEVTQTPSHQVTQMGQEVILRCVPISNHLYFYWYRQILGQKVEFLVSFYNNEISEKSEIFDDQFSVERPDGSNFTLKIRSTKLEDSAMYFCASTRGRNTDTQYFGPGTRLTVL.

The chain links TRBV7-8 to TRBJ2-4; TRBD1 agrees at 8 bases. The CDR3 runs to 19 residues. The germline gives CDR1 SGHVS, CDR2 FQNEAQ. The V gene end was trimmed by 0 bases and the J gene end by 2 bases; junction bases not matched to a gene: 12. The CDR3 bases are TGTGCCAGCAGCTTAGCCCGGATGGCACAGGGGGTAACCAAAAACATTCAGTACTTC. This translates into CASSLARMAQGVTKNIQYF.

This clone is a singleton in its sample. V and J are TRBV9 and TRBJ2-3; 9 bases match TRBD2. The CDR3 is 16 residues long. V trimming: 3 bases; J trimming: 3 bases; junction bases outside the gene matches: 8. CDR1 and CDR2 from the germline V gene are SGDLS and YYNGEE. CDR3 sequence (DNA): TGTGCCAGCAGCGCCTCTGGGGGACTAGCTACAGATACGCAGTATTTT. Its protein product is CASSASGGLATDTQYF. The whole variable domain, filled in from reference TRBV9 and TRBJ2-3, reads DSGVTQTPKHLITATGQRVTLRCSPRSGDLSVYWYQQSLDQGLQFLIQYYNGEERAKGNILERFSAQQFPDLHSELNLSSLELGDSALYFCASSASGGLATDTQYFGPGTRLTVL.

The chain uses TRBV7-9 and TRBJ2-1, with 13 bases lining up with TRBD2. The CDR3 is 19 residues long. In germline, CDR1 is SEHNR, CDR2 FQNEAQ (reference sequence). After removal of 1 base from V and 4 bases from J, the junction contained 10 bases not matched to a gene. The CDR3 bases are TGTGCCAGCAGCTTAGTAGGACGGACTAGCGGGGGCCAGTACAATGAGCAGTTCTTC. Protein sequence: CASSLVGRTSGGQYNEQFF.

A few counts support this clone. This chain joins TRBV5-8 and TRBJ1-5; D is possibly TRBD1 (5 bases). Germline CDR1 reads SGHTS; CDR2 reads YDEGEE. Between the trimmed V and J ends, which lost 2 bases and 4 bases, there was a span of 13 bases. This CDR3 is 15 amino acids long. The chain's CDR3 is CASSFLGLGNQPQHF. In DNA, the CDR3 is TGTGCCAGCAGCTTCCTGGGACTGGGAAATCAGCCCCAGCATTTT.